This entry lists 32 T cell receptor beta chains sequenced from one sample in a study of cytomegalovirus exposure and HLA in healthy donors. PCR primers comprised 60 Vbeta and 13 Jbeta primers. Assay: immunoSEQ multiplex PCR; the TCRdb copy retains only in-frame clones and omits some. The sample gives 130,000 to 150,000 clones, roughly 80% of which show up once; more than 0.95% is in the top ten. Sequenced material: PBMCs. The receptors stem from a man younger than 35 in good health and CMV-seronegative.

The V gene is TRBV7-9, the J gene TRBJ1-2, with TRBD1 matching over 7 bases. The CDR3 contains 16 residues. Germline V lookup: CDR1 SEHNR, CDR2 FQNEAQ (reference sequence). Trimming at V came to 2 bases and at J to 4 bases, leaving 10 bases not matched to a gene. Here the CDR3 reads CASSLQGTGVRYGYTF. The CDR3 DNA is TGTGCCAGCAGCTTACAAGGAACAGGGGTGCGCTATGGCTACACCTTC. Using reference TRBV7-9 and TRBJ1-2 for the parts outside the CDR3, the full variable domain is DTGVSQNPRHKITKRGQNVTFRCDPISEHNRLYWYRQTLGQGPEFLTYFQNEAQLEKSRLLSDRFSAERPKGSFSTLEIQRTEQGDSAMYLCASSLQGTGVRYGYTFGSGTRLTVV.

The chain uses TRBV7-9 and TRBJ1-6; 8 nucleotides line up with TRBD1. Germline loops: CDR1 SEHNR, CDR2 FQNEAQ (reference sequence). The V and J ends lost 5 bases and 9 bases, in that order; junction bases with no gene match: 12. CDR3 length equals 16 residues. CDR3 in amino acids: CASSPNDRGSSSPLHF. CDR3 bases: TGTGCCAGCAGCCCCAACGACAGGGGCTCGAGTTCACCCCTCCACTTT.

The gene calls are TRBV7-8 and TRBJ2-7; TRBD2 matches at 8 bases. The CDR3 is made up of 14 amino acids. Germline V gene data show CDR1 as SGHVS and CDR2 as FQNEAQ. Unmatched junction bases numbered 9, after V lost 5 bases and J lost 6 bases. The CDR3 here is CASSPPGLVPEQYF. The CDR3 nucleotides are TGTGCCAGCAGCCCGCCGGGACTAGTACCCGAGCAGTACTTC.

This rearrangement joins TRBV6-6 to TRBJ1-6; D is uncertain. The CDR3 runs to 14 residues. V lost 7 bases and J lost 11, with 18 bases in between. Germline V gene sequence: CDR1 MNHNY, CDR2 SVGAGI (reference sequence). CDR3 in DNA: TGTGCCAGCACTGAGGGCAGTAAGGATCCACCCCTCCACTTT. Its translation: CASTEGSKDPPLHF.

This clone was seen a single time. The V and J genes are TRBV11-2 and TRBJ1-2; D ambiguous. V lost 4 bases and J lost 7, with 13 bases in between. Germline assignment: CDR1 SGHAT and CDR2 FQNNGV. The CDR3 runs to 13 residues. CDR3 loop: CASSSGYRGGYTF. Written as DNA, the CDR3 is TGTGCCAGCAGCTCCGGTTATCGGGGTGGCTACACCTTC. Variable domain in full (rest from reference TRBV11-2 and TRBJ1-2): EAGVAQSPRYKIIEKRQSVAFWCNPISGHATLYWYQQILGQGPKLLIQFQNNGVVDDSQLPKDRFSAERLKGVDSTLKIQPAKLEDSAVYLCASSSGYRGGYTFGSGTRLTVV.

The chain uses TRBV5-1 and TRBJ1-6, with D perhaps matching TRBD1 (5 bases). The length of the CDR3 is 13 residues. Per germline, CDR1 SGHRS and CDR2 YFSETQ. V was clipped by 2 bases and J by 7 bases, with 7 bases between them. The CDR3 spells CASSFSGNSPLHF. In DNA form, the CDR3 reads TGCGCCAGCAGCTTCTCAGGGAATTCACCCCTCCACTTT.

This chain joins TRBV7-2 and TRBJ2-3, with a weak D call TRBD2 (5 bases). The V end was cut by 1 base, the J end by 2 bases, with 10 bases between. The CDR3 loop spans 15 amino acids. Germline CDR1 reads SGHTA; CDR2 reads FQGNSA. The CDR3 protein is CASSLVGRFTDTQYF. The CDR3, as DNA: TGTGCCAGCAGCTTAGTGGGGAGATTCACAGATACGCAGTATTTT.

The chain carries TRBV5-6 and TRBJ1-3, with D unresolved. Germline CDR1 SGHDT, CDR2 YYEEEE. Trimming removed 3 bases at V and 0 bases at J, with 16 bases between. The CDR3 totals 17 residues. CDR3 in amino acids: CASSSTKRGGSGNTIYF. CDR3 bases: TGTGCCAGCAGCTCGACGAAAAGAGGCGGCTCTGGAAACACCATATATTTT.

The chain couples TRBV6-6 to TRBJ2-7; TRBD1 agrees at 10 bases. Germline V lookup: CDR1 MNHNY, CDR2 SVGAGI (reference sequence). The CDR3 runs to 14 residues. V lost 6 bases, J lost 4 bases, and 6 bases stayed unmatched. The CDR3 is CASRAGTGVYEQYF. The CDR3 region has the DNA TGTGCCAGCAGAGCCGGGACAGGGGTTTACGAGCAGTACTTC.

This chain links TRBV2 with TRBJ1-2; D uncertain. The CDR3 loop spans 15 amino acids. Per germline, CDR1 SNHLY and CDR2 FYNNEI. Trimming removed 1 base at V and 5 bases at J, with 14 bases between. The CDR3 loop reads CASSEVGRISYGYTF. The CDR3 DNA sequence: TGTGCCAGCAGTGAAGTGGGCAGAATCTCTTATGGCTACACCTTC.

The CDR3 loop is CASSAGQGPYEQYF. The CDR3 DNA reads TGTGCCAGTAGTGCGGGACAGGGGCCGTACGAGCAGTACTTC. The chain carries TRBV19 and TRBJ2-7; 10 nucleotides match TRBD1. Germline V gene sequence: CDR1 LNHDA, CDR2 SQIVND (reference sequence). This CDR3 is built from 14 residues. V dropped 5 bases and J dropped 4; count of bases not matched to a gene: 5.

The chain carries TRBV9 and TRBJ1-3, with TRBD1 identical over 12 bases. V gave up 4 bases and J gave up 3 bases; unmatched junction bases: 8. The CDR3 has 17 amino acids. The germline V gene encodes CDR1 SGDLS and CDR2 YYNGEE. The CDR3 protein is CASSPPGTGGGGNTIYF. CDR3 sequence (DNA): TGTGCCAGCAGCCCCCCCGGGACAGGGGGCGGTGGAAACACCATATATTTT. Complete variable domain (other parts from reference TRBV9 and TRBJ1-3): DSGVTQTPKHLITATGQRVTLRCSPRSGDLSVYWYQQSLDQGLQFLIQYYNGEERAKGNILERFSAQQFPDLHSELNLSSLELGDSALYFCASSPPGTGGGGNTIYFGEGSWLTVV.

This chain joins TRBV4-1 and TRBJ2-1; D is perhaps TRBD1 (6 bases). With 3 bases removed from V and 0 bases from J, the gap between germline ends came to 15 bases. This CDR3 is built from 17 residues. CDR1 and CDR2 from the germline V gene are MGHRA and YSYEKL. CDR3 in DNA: TGCGCCAGCAGCCATCGGGATACAGGGAGCTCCTACAATGAGCAGTTCTTC. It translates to CASSHRDTGSSYNEQFF.

This CDR3 reads CASSLETGGEKLFF. The CDR3 DNA reads TGCGCCAGCAGCTTGGAGACAGGTGGCGAAAAACTGTTTTTT. J is TRBJ1-4 and V is TRBV5-1; a weak D match, TRBD1 (6 bases). V was trimmed by 0 bases and J by 8 bases, leaving 11 bases between them. CDR1 is SGHRS, CDR2 YFSETQ, per germline. CDR3 length: 14 amino acids.

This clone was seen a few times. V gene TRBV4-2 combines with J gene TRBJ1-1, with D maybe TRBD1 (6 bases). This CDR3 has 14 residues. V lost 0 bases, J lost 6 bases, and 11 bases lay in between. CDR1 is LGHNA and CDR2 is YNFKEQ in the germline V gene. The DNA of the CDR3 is TGTGCCAGCAGCCAAGAACAGGGCTCCCCTGAAGCTTTCTTT. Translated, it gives CASSQEQGSPEAFF.

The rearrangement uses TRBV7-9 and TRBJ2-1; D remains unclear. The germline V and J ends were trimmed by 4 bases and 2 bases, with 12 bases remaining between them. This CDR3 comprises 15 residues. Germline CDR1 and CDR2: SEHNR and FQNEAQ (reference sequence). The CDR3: CASSSQHYPYNEQFF. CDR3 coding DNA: TGTGCCAGCAGCTCCCAACACTACCCCTACAATGAGCAGTTCTTC.

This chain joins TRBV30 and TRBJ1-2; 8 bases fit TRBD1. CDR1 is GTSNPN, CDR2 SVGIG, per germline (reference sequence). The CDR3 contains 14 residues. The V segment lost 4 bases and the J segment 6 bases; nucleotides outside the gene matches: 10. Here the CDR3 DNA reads TGTGCCTGGACTCCGGACAGGGCCAGCGATGGCTACACCTTC. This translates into CAWTPDRASDGYTF.

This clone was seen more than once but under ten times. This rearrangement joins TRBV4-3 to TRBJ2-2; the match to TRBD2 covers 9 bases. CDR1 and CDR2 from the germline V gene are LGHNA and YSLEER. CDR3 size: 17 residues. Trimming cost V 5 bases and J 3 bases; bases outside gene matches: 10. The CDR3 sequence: CASSLYQAGGDTGELFF. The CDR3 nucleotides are TGCGCCAGCAGCTTATACCAAGCGGGGGGCGACACCGGGGAGCTGTTTTTT.

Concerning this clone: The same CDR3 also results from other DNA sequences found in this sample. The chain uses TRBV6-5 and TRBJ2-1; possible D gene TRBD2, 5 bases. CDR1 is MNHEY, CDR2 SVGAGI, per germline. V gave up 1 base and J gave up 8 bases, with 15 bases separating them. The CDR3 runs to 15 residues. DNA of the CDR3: TGTGCCAGCAGTTACTGGACTCCCGAGGGCTATGAGCAGTTCTTC. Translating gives CASSYWTPEGYEQFF.

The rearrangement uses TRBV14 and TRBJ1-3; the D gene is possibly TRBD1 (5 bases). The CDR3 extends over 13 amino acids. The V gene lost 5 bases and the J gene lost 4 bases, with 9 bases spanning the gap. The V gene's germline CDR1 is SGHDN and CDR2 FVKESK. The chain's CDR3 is CASSVRGGNTIYF. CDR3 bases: TGTGCCAGCAGCGTTAGGGGAGGAAACACCATATATTTT. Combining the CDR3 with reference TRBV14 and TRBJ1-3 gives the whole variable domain EAGVTQFPSHSVIEKGQTVTLRCDPISGHDNLYWYRRVMGKEIKFLLHFVKESKQDESGMPNNRFLAERTGGTYSTLKVQPAELEDSGVYFCASSVRGGNTIYFGEGSWLTVV.

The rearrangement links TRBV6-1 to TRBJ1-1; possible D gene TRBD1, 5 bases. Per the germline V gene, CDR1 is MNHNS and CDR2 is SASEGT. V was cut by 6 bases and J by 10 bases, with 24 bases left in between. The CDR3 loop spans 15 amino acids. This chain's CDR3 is CASRNQQVGLRRAFF. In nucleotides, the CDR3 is TGTGCCAGCAGAAATCAACAGGTCGGCTTACGTCGAGCTTTCTTT.

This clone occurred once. DNA for the CDR3: TGTGCCAGCAGCTTAGACGCGGCCACGAACACCGGGGAGCTGTTTTTT. This sequence encodes CASSLDAATNTGELFF. The chain uses TRBV7-6 and TRBJ2-2; D is unclear. Trimming shortened V by 1 base and J by 0 bases, and 9 bases separated the two germline ends. CDR1 and CDR2 (germline): SGHVS, FNYEAQ. The CDR3 extends over 16 amino acids. The full variable domain, its missing parts supplied by reference TRBV7-6 and TRBJ2-2, is GAGVSQSPRYKVTKRGQDVALRCDPISGHVSLYWYRQALGQGPEFLTYFNYEAQQDKSGLPNDRFSAERPEGSISTLTIQRTEQRDSAMYRCASSLDAATNTGELFFGEGSRLTVL.

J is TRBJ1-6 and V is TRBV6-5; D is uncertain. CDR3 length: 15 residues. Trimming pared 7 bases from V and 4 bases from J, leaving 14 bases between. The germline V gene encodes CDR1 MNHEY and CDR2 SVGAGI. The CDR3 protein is CASTSRVPYNSPLHF. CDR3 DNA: TGTGCCAGCACATCCCGGGTCCCGTATAATTCACCCCTCCACTTT.

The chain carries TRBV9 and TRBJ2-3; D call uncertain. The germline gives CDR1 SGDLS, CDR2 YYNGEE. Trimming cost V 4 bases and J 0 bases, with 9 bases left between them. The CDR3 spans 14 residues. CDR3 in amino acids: CASSPRLSTDTQYF. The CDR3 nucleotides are TGTGCCAGCAGCCCCCGTTTGAGCACAGATACGCAGTATTTT.

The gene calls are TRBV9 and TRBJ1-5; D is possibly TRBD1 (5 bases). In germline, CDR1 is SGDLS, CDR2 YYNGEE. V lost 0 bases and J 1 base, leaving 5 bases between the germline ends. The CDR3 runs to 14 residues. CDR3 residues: CASSVAGSNQPQHF. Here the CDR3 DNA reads TGTGCCAGCAGCGTAGCAGGGAGCAATCAGCCCCAGCATTTT.

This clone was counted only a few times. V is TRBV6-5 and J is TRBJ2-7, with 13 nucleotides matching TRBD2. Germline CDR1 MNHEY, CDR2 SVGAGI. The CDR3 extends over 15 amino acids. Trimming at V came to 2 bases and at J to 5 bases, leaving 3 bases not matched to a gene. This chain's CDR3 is CASSYPGLAGDEQYF. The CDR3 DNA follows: TGTGCCAGCAGTTACCCCGGACTAGCGGGGGACGAGCAGTACTTC.

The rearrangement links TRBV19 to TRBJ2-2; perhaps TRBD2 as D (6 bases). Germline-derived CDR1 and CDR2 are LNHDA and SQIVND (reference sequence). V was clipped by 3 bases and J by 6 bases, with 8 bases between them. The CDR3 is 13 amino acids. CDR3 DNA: TGTGCCAGTAGTATCGGGGGTGCCGGGGAGCTGTTTTTT. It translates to CASSIGGAGELFF. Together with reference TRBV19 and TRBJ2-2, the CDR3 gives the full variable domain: DGGITQSPKYLFRKEGQNVTLSCEQNLNHDAMYWYRQDPGQGLRLIYYSQIVNDFQKGDIAEGYSVSREKKESFPLTVTSAQKNPTAFYLCASSIGGAGELFFGEGSRLTVL.

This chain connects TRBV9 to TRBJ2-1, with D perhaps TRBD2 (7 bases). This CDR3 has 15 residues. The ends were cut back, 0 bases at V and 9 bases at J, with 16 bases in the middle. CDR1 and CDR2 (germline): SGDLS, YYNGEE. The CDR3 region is CASSVGWGGPAEQFF. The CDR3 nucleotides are TGTGCCAGCAGCGTAGGGTGGGGGGGCCCCGCTGAGCAGTTCTTC. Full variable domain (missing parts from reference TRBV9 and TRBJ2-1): DSGVTQTPKHLITATGQRVTLRCSPRSGDLSVYWYQQSLDQGLQFLIQYYNGEERAKGNILERFSAQQFPDLHSELNLSSLELGDSALYFCASSVGWGGPAEQFFGPGTRLTVL.

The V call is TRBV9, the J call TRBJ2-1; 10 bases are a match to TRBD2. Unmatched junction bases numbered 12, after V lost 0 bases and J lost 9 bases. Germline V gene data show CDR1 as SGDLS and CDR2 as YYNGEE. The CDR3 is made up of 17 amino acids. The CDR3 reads CASSVAAERGGRSEQFF. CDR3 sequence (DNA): TGTGCCAGCAGCGTAGCCGCGGAGCGGGGGGGCCGGAGTGAGCAGTTCTTC.

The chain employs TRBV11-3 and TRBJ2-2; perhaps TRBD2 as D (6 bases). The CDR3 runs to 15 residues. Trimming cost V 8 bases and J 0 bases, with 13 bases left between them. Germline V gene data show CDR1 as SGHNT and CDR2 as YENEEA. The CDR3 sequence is CASLAPPSNTGELFF. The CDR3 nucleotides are TGTGCCAGCCTAGCGCCCCCCTCGAACACCGGGGAGCTGTTTTTT. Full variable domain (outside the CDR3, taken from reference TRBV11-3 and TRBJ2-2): EAGVVQSPRYKIIEKKQPVAFWCNPISGHNTLYWYLQNLGQGPELLIRYENEEAVDDSQLPKDRFSAERLKGVDSTLKIQPAELGDSAVYLCASLAPPSNTGELFFGEGSRLTVL.

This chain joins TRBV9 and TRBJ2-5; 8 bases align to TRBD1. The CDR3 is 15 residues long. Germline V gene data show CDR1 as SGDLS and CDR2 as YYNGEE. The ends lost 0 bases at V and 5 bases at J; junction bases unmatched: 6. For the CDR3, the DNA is TGTGCCAGCAGCGTAGGAGGCAGGGGGCGTGAGACCCAGTACTTC. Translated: CASSVGGRGRETQYF. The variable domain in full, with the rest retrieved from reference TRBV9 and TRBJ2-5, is DSGVTQTPKHLITATGQRVTLRCSPRSGDLSVYWYQQSLDQGLQFLIQYYNGEERAKGNILERFSAQQFPDLHSELNLSSLELGDSALYFCASSVGGRGRETQYFGPGTRLLVL.

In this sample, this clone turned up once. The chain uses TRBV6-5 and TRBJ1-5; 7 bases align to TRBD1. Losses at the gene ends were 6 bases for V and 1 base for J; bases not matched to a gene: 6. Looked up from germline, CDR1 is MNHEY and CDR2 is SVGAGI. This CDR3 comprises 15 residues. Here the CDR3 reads CASRPTGLSNQPQHF. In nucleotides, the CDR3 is TGTGCCAGCAGGCCGACAGGGCTGAGCAATCAGCCCCAGCATTTT.